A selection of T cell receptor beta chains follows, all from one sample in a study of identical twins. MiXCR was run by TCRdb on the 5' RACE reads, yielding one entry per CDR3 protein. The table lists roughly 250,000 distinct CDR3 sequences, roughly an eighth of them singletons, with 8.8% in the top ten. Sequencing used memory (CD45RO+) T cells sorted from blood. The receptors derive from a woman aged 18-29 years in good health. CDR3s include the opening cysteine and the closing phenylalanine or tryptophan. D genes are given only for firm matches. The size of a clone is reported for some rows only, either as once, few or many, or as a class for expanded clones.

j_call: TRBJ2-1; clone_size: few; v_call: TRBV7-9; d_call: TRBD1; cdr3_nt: TGTGCCAGCGGACCGACAGGGCGCTACAATGAGCAGTTCTTC; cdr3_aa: CASGPTGRYNEQFF
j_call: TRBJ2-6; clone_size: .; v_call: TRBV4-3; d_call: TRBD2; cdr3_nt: TGCGCCAGCAGCCTACAAGCGGGATCTGGGGCCAACGTCCTGACTTTC; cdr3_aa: CASSLQAGSGANVLTF
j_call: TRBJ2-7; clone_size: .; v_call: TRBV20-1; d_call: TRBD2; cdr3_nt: TGCAGTGCTAGAACGGCGCGGGGGGGCCCCTACGAGCAGTACTTC; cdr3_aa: CSARTARGGPYEQYF
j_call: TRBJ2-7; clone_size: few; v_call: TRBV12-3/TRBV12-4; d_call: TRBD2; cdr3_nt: TGTGCCAGCAGTGGGCGGACTAGCGGGAGGGCCTACGAGCAGTACTTC; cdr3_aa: CASSGRTSGRAYEQYF
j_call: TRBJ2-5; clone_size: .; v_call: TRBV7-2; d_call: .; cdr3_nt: TGTGCCAGCAGCAGACAGGTTGAAGAGACCCAGTACTTC; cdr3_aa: CASSRQVEETQYF
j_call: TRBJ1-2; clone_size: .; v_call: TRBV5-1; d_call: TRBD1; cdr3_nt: TGCGCCAGCAGCGCCTTTCAGGGGACAGGGACCGGCTACACCTTC; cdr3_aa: CASSAFQGTGTGYTF
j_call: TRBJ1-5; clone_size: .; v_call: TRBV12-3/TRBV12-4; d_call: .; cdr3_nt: TGTGCCAGCAGTTTAGGTGGCAACGACCAGCATTTT; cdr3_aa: CASSLGGNDQHF
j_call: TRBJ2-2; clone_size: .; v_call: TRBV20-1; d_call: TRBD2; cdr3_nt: TGCAGTGCTAGTAGCGGGAGCGCAGGCGGGGAGCTGTTTTTT; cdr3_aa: CSASSGSAGGELFF
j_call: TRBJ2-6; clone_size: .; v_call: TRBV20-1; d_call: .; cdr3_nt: TGCAGTGCTAGGACGGGACGGGACAACGTCCTGACTTTC; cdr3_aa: CSARTGRDNVLTF
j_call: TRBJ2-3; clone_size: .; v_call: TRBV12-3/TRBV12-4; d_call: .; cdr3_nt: TGTGCCAGCAGTTACGGTAGTGGATTTGTGCAGTATTTT; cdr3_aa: CASSYGSGFVQYF
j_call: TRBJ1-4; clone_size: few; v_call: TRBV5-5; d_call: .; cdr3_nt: TGTGCCAGCAGCTTGCCCTTTGCAACTAATGAAAAACTGTTTTTT; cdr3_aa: CASSLPFATNEKLFF
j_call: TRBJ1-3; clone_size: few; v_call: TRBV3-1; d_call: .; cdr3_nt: TGTGCCAGCAGCGCACAGGGATTGGACACCATATATTTT; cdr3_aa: CASSAQGLDTIYF
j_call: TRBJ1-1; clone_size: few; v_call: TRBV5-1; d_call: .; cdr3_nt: TGCGCCAGCAGCTTGAATGTCCGCCATCGGAGTGACACTGAAGCTTTCTTT; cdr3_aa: CASSLNVRHRSDTEAFF
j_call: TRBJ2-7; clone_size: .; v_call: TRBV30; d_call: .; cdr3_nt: TGTGCCTGGAGCCCAACCGGTATCTCTTTCGAGCAGTACTTC; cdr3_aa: CAWSPTGISFEQYF
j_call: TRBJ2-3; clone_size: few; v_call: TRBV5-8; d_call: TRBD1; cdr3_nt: TGTGCCAGCAGCTTGGGACAGGGGAGAACAGATACGCAGTATTTT; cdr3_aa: CASSLGQGRTDTQYF
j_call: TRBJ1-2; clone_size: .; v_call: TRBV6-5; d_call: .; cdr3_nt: TGTGCCAGCAGTTACACAGGGAGGGGTGATGGCTACACCTTC; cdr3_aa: CASSYTGRGDGYTF
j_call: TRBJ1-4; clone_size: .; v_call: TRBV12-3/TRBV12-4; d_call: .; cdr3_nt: TGTGCCAGCAGCCCTGAGAGGTACGAAAAACTGTTTTTT; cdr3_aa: CASSPERYEKLFF
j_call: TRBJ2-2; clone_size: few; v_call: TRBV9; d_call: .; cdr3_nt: TGTGCCAGCAGCAGGACTCCGAACACCGGGGAGCTGTTTTTT; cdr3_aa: CASSRTPNTGELFF
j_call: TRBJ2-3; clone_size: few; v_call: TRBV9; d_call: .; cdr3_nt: TGTGCCAGCAGCCCCCGACTAGGATCAGATACGCAGTATTTT; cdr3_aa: CASSPRLGSDTQYF
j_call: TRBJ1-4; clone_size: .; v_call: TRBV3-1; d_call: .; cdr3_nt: TGTGCCAGCAGCCAAATGACAAGTATTAGGCGAAAACTGTTTTTT; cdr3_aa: CASSQMTSIRRKLFF
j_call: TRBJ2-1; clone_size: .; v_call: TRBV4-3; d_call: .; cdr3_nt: TGCGCCAGCAGCCAAGAGGGGCTGTTGGGCAGTGAGCAGTTCTTC; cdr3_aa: CASSQEGLLGSEQFF
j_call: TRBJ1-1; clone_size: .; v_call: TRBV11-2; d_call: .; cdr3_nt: TGTGCCAGCAGCTTAGGACAGACAATGAACACTGAAGCTTTCTTT; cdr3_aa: CASSLGQTMNTEAFF
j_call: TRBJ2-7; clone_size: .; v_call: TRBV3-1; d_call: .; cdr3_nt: TGTGCCAGCAGCCAAGTTGGAACGGACAAGGCGAGTGAGCAGTACTTC; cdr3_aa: CASSQVGTDKASEQYF
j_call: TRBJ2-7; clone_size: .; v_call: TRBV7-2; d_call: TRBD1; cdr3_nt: TGTGCCAGCAGCTTAATCAGGGGGCAGGAGCAGTACTTC; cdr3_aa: CASSLIRGQEQYF
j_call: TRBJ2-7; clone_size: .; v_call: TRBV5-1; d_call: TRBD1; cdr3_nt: TGCGCCAGCAGCTCGGCAGACAGGGGGGACTACGAGCAGTACTTC; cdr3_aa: CASSSADRGDYEQYF
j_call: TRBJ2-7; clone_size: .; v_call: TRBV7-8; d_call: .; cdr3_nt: TGTGCCAGCAGCTTAGTAGGTGGGGATTGGGGCGAGCAGTACTTC; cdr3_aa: CASSLVGGDWGEQYF
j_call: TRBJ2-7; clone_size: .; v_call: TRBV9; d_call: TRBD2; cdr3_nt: TGTGCCAGCAGCCCCTCGGGACTAGCGCGTGAGCAGTACTTC; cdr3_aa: CASSPSGLAREQYF
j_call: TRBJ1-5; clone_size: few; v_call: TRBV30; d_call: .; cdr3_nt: TGTGCCTGGAGTGCACGGGGTAAGGGTCAGCCCCAGCATTTT; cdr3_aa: CAWSARGKGQPQHF
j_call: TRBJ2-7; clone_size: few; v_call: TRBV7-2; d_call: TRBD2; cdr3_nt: TGTGCCAGCAGCTTACAGAGACTAGCCGGCTACGAGCAGTACTTC; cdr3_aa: CASSLQRLAGYEQYF
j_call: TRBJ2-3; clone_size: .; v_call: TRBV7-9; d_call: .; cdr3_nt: TGTGCCAGCAGCTCCCTAGCCGCAGATACGCAGTATTTT; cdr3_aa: CASSSLAADTQYF
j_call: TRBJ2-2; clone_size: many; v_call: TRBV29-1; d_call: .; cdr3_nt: TGCAGCGCGGGGACGACGGGATTCGGGGAGCTGTTTTTT; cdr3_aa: CSAGTTGFGELFF
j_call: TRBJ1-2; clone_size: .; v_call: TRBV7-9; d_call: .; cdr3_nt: TGTGCCAGCAGCTTAGCAGCAGGGAGGAGAGGCTACACCTTC; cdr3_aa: CASSLAAGRRGYTF
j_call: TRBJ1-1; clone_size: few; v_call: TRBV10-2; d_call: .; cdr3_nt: TGCGCCAGCAGTGATAGGGGCGCAGGCACTGAAGCTTTCTTT; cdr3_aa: CASSDRGAGTEAFF
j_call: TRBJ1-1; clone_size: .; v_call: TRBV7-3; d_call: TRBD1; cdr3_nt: TGTGCCAGCAGCTTAAATAGGGACAGTGAAGCTTTCTTT; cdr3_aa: CASSLNRDSEAFF
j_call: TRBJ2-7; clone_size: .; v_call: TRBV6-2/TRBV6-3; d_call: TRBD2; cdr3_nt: TGTGCCAGCAGGGGGTTTAAGCGGGGTGTCTACGAGCAGTACTTC; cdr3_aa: CASRGFKRGVYEQYF
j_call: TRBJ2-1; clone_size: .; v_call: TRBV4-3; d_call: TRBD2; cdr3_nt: TGCGCCAGCAGCCTAACTAGCGGGAGAAGCAATGAGCAGTTCTTC; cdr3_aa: CASSLTSGRSNEQFF
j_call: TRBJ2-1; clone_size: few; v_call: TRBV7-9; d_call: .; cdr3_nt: TGTGCCAGCAGCTTATCATTTAGCAATGAGCAGTTCTTC; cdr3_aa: CASSLSFSNEQFF
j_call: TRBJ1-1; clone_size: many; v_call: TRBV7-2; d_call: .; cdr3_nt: TGTGCCAGCAGCTTAGCATCAAGGGCTGAAGCTTTCTTT; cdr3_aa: CASSLASRAEAFF
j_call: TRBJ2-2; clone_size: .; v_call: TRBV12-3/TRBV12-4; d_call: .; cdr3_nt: TGTGCCAGCTGTCCCCGGGACTCCCTCCCGCCACTTAACACCGGGGAGCTGTTTTTT; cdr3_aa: CASCPRDSLPPLNTGELFF
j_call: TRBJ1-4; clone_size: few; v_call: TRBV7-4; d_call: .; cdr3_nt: TGTGCCAGCAGCTTCCGGGGGTGGGGTGAAAAACTGTTTTTT; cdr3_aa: CASSFRGWGEKLFF
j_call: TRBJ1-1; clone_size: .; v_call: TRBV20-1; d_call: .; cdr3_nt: TGCAGTGCTAGAGATCTTGAGCGGGGAAACTTTGAAGCTTTCTTT; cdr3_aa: CSARDLERGNFEAFF
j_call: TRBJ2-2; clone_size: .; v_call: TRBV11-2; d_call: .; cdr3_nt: TGTGCCAGCAGAGGGGGTTACGGGGAGCTGTTTTTT; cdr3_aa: CASRGGYGELFF
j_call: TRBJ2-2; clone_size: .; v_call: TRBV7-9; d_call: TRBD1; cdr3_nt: TGTGCCAGCAGCCCTGGATGGGACAGGTCCCCCCGGGAGCTGTTTTTT; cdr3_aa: CASSPGWDRSPRELFF
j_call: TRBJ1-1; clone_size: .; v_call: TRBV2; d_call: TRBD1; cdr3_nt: TGTGCCAGCAGGGACAGGGTGAGGGGCACTGAAGCTTTCTTT; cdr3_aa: CASRDRVRGTEAFF
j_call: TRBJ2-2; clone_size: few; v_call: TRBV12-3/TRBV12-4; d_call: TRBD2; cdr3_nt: TGTGCCAGCAGTTTTGTAGCGGGAGTCTCCGGGGAGCTGTTTTTT; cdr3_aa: CASSFVAGVSGELFF
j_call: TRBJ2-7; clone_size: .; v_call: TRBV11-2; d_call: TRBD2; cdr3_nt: TGTGCCAGCAGCTCAGCTAGCGGCCCTACCTACGAGCAGTACTTC; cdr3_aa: CASSSASGPTYEQYF
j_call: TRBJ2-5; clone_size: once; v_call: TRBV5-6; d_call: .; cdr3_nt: TGTGCCAGCAGCTTGCCCGACGGTGGGTCTCAAGAGACCCAGTACTTC; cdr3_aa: CASSLPDGGSQETQYF
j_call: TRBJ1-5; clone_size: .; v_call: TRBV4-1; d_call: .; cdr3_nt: TGCGCCAGCAGCGCGGAGGTGGCAGCTGACAATCAGCCCCAGCATTTT; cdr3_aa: CASSAEVAADNQPQHF
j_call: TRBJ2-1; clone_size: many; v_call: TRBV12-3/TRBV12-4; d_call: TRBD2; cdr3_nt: TGTGCCAGCAGTTTAGGCGGGAGCGTTTACAATGAGCAGTTCTTC; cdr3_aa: CASSLGGSVYNEQFF
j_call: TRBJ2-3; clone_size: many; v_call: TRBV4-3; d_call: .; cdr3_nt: TGCGCCAGCAGCCAGTCTGCAGAACCCAACACAGATACGCAGTATTTT; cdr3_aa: CASSQSAEPNTDTQYF
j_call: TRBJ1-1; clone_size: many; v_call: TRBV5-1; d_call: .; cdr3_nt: TGCGCCAGCAGCACGGGGCGGCTCTTGAACACTGAAGCTTTCTTT; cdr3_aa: CASSTGRLLNTEAFF
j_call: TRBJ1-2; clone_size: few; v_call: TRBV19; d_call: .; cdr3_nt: TGTGCCAGCAGGACTTCTTACTATGGCTACACCTTC; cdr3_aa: CASRTSYYGYTF
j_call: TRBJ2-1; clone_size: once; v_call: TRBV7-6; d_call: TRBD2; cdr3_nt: TGTGCCAGCAGCTTAGAAGCGGGGGGATCAACCTCCTACAATGAGCAGTTCTTC; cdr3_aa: CASSLEAGGSTSYNEQFF
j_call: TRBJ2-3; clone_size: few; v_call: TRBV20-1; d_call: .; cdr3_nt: TGCAGTGCAAAAGAAGAGCTCGCGAGAACAGATACGCAGTATTTT; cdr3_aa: CSAKEELARTDTQYF
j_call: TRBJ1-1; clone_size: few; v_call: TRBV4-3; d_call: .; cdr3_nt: TGCGCCAGCAGCCAAGATGGGAGGGGCCCCGGAGCTTTCTTT; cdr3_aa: CASSQDGRGPGAFF